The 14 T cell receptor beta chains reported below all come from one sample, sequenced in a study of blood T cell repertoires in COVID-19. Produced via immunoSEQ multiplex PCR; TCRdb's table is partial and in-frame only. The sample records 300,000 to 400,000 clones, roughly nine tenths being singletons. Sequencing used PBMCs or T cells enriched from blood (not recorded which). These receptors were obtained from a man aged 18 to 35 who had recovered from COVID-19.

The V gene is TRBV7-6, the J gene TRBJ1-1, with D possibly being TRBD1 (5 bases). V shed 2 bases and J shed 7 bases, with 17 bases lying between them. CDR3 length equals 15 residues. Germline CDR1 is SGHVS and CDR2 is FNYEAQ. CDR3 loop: CASSLYARQGDEAFF. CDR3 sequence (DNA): TGTGCCAGCAGCTTATATGCTCGACAAGGGGATGAAGCTTTCTTT.

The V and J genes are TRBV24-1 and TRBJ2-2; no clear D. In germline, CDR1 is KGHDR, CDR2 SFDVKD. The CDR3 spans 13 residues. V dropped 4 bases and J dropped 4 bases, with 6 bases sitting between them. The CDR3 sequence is CATSESVTGELFF. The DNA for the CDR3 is TGTGCCACCAGTGAGTCCGTCACCGGGGAGCTGTTTTTT.

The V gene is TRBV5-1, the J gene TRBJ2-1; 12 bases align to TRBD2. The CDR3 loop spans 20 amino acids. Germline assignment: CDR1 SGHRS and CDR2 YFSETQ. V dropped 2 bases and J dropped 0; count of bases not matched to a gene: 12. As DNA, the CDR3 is TGCGCCAGCAGCTTACTCGGGACTAGCGGGCCCTTAAGCTCCTACAATGAGCAGTTCTTC. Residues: CASSLLGTSGPLSSYNEQFF.

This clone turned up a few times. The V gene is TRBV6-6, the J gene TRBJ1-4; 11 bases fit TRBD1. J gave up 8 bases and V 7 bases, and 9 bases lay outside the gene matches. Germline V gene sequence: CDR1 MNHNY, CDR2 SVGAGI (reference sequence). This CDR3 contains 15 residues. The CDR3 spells CASTSPDRGQEKLFF. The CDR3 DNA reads TGTGCCAGCACTTCCCCGGACAGGGGGCAGGAAAAACTGTTTTTT.

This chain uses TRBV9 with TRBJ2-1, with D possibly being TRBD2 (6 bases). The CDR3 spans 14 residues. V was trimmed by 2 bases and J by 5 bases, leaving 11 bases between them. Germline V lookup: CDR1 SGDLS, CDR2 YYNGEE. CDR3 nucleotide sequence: TGTGCCAGCAGCGTCAGCCTAGCGAACAATGAGCAGTTCTTC. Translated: CASSVSLANNEQFF.

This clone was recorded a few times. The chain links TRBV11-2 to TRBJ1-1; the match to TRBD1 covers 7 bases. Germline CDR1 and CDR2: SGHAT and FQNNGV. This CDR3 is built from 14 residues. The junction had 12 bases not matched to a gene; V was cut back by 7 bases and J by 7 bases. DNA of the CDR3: TGTGCCAGCAACTATTTACAGGGGTATGGTGAAGCTTTCTTT. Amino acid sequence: CASNYLQGYGEAFF.

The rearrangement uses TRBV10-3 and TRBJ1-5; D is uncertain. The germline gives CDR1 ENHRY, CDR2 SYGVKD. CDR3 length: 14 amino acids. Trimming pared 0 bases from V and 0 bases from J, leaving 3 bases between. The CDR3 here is CAISESRSNQPQHF. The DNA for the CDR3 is TGTGCCATCAGTGAGTCTCGTAGCAATCAGCCCCAGCATTTT.

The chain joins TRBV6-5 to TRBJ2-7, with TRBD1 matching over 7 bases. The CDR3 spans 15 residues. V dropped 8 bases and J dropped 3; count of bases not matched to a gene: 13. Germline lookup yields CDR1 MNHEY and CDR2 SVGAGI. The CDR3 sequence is CASQPSPGQFYEQYF. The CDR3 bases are TGTGCCAGCCAACCTTCCCCGGGACAGTTCTACGAGCAGTACTTC.

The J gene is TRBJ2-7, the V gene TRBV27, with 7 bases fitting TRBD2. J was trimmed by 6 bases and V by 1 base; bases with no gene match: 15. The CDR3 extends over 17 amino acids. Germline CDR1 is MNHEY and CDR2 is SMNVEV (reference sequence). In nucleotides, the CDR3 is TGTGCCAGCAGTTTATTCTCCCCCCACGCGGGAGTATTCGAGCAGTACTTC. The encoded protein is CASSLFSPHAGVFEQYF.

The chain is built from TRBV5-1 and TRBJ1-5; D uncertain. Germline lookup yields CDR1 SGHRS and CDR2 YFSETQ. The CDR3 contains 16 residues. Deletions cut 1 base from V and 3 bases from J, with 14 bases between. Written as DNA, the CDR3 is TGCGCCAGCAGCTTGTTACCCGACATCGCCAATCAGCCCCAGCATTTT. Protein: CASSLLPDIANQPQHF.

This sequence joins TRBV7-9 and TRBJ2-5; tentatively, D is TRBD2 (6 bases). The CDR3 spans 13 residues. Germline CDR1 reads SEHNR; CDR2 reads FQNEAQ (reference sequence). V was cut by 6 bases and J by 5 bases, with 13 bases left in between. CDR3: CASSQLAFETQYF. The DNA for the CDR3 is TGTGCCAGCAGTCAACTAGCTTTCGAGACCCAGTACTTC.

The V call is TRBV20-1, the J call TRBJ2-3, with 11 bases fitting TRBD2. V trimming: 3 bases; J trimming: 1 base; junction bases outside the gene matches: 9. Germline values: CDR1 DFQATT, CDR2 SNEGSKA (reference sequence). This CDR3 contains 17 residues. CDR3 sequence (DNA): TGCAGTGCTAGTTCCACTAGCGGGGGATGGGGCACAGATACGCAGTATTTT. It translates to CSASSTSGGWGTDTQYF.

The CDR3 DNA sequence: TGTGCCAGCAGTGAAGGGGGGAGCTACGAGCAGTACTTC. As protein: CASSEGGSYEQYF. The chain has TRBV25-1 and TRBJ2-7; D is possibly TRBD2 (6 bases). V was shortened by 2 bases and J by 3 bases, with 8 bases between the two germline ends. Germline CDR1 reads MGHDK; CDR2 reads SYGVNS. CDR3 length: 13 amino acids.

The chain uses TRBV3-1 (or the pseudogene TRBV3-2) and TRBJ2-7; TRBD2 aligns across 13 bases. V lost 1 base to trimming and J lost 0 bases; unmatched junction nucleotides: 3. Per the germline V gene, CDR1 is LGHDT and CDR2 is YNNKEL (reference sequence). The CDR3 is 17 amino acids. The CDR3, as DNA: TGTGCCAGCAGCCAAGGACTAGCGGGGGGCCTCTCCTACGAGCAGTACTTC. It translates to CASSQGLAGGLSYEQYF.